These 20 T cell receptor beta chains were all obtained from the same sample, sequenced in a study of blood T cell repertoires in COVID-19. The assay was immunoSEQ multiplex PCR, and TCRdb's table has in-frame clones only and misses some. The sample has 210,000 or so clones, approximately 84% seen once. The sample was peripheral blood. These receptors all come from an older woman with active or convalescent COVID-19.

The gene calls are TRBV30 and TRBJ1-1; the D gene is possibly TRBD1 (6 bases). The CDR3 loop spans 17 amino acids. V was pared by 3 bases and J by 0 bases, with 20 bases between. From germline, CDR1 is GTSNPN and CDR2 SVGIG (reference sequence). The CDR3 DNA follows: TGTGCCTGGAGGAGTTACGCGGGGGGCGCGGTGAACACTGAAGCTTTCTTT. It encodes CAWRSYAGGAVNTEAFF.

This clone is a singleton in its sample. This chain links TRBV2 with TRBJ1-1; 8 bases are shared with TRBD1. The CDR3 has 12 amino acids. V shed 6 bases and J 6 bases; nucleotides not matched to a gene: 3. From germline, CDR1 is SNHLY and CDR2 FYNNEI. As DNA, the CDR3 is TGTGCCAGCAGGGACAGGGCTGCTGAAGCTTTCTTT. It specifies CASRDRAAEAFF.

The rearrangement links TRBV28 to TRBJ2-1; 11 positions match TRBD2. The CDR3 totals 13 residues. With 3 bases clipped from V and 10 bases from J, the junction kept 2 bases outside the gene matches. Germline V gene lookup returns CDR1 MDHEN and CDR2 SYDVKM. CDR3: CASSLTSGMEQFF. Written as DNA, the CDR3 is TGTGCCAGCAGTTTGACTAGCGGGATGGAGCAGTTCTTC.

The CDR3, as DNA: TGTGCCAGTATGCGCCGTGTAGGGGAATTACAAGAGACCCAGTACTTC. It translates to CASMRRVGELQETQYF. The V call is TRBV19, the J call TRBJ2-5; TRBD1 is a possible D gene (5 bases). The CDR3 totals 16 residues. The V end was cut by 7 bases, the J end by 2 bases, with 20 bases between. Looked up from germline, CDR1 is LNHDA and CDR2 is SQIVND (reference sequence).

The chain links TRBV5-1 to TRBJ2-7; maybe TRBD2 (5 bases). From germline, CDR1 is SGHRS and CDR2 YFSETQ. CDR3 length: 15 residues. Trimming left V 0 bases short and J 3 bases short, with 13 bases between. Here the CDR3 reads CASSLASGSHYEQYF. The CDR3 bases are TGCGCCAGCAGCTTGGCTTCTGGGAGCCACTACGAGCAGTACTTC.

The V gene is TRBV9, the J gene TRBJ2-2; the D is unclear. This CDR3 spans 13 amino acids. From germline, CDR1 is SGDLS and CDR2 YYNGEE. V shed 4 bases and J shed 6 bases, with 10 bases lying between them. This CDR3 reads CASSSAVPGELFF. CDR3 nucleotide sequence: TGTGCCAGCAGCTCCGCGGTCCCCGGGGAGCTGTTTTTT.

In regard to this clone: Other nucleotide sequences in the sample specify the same CDR3. This chain joins TRBV6-5 and TRBJ2-1, with TRBD2 identical over 7 bases. The CDR3 loop spans 15 amino acids. CDR1 and CDR2 from the germline V gene are MNHEY and SVGAGI. Trimming took 5 bases from V and 4 from J; bases not matched to a gene: 8. CDR3 residues: CASSPGLVLYNEQFF. The CDR3 coding sequence is TGTGCCAGCAGTCCCGGACTAGTTCTTTACAATGAGCAGTTCTTC.

This chain joins TRBV27 and TRBJ1-1, with 10 positions matching TRBD1. The trim removed 6 bases at V and 5 bases at J, leaving 6 bases unmatched. From germline, CDR1 is MNHEY and CDR2 SMNVEV (reference sequence). The CDR3 sequence is 14 residues long. The CDR3 region has the DNA TGTGCCAGCAGGACCTCGGACAGGGGGACTGAAGCTTTCTTT. Translating gives CASRTSDRGTEAFF.

This chain uses TRBV5-1 with TRBJ2-7; weak D call: TRBD2 (5 bases). Between the trimmed V and J ends, which lost 4 bases and 1 base, there was a span of 12 bases. The CDR3 spans 14 residues. Germline lookup yields CDR1 SGHRS and CDR2 YFSETQ. CDR3 DNA sequence: TGCGCCAGCAGCCGGAATCCGGGATCCTACGAGCAGTACTTC. It yields the protein CASSRNPGSYEQYF.

This chain joins TRBV6-2 or TRBV6-3 and TRBJ2-7, with 12 bases fitting TRBD2. Germline assignment: CDR1 MNHEY and CDR2 SVGEGT. CDR3 length: 15 residues. V shed 6 bases, J shed 5 bases, and the junction held 8 bases outside the gene matches. The CDR3 sequence is CASSPQLAGGDEQYF. The CDR3 DNA reads TGTGCCAGCAGCCCCCAACTAGCGGGAGGTGACGAGCAGTACTTC.

This clone was seen more than once but under ten times. This chain links TRBV28 with TRBJ1-3, with D unresolved. The CDR3 spans 13 residues. Germline V gene sequence: CDR1 MDHEN, CDR2 SYDVKM. V lost 2 bases and J lost 7, with 9 bases in between. The CDR3 sequence is CASSLGQWNTIYF. Written as DNA, the CDR3 is TGTGCCAGCAGTTTAGGCCAGTGGAACACCATATATTTT.

As DNA, the CDR3 is TGTGCCAGCAGCGCCCGTCGTAATCCCGGAGGGACCCAGTACTTC. Its protein is CASSARRNPGGTQYF. V usage is TRBV13 and J usage is TRBJ2-5, with D tentatively TRBD2 (5 bases). Germline V gives CDR1 PRHDT, CDR2 FYEKMQ (reference sequence). The CDR3 runs 15 residues. V lost 5 bases and J lost 7, with 20 bases in between.

The chain recombines TRBV2 with TRBJ2-1; 10 bases are a match to TRBD2. CDR1 is SNHLY and CDR2 is FYNNEI in the germline V gene. The V segment lost 6 bases and the J segment 8 bases; nucleotides outside the gene matches: 7. CDR3 length equals 14 residues. Here the CDR3 reads CASRIGLAGDEQFF. The CDR3 DNA sequence: TGTGCCAGCAGGATCGGGCTAGCGGGAGATGAGCAGTTCTTC.

This rearrangement joins TRBV7-8 to TRBJ2-7, with 10 positions matching TRBD2. The CDR3 is made up of 15 amino acids. The germline V gene encodes CDR1 SGHVS and CDR2 FQNEAQ. V dropped 5 bases and J dropped 3; count of bases not matched to a gene: 7. CDR3 loop: CASSQILAGVYEQYF. The CDR3 nucleotides are TGTGCCAGCAGCCAAATTCTAGCGGGAGTCTACGAGCAGTACTTC.

The rearrangement uses TRBV18 and TRBJ1-5; 8 nucleotides align to TRBD1. The germline CDR1 and CDR2 sequences are KGHSH and LQKENI. V lost 3 bases to trimming and J lost 2 bases; unmatched junction nucleotides: 6. The CDR3 runs 16 residues. This CDR3 is CASSPGEQGGNQPQHF. The DNA for the CDR3 is TGTGCCAGCTCACCTGGGGAACAGGGGGGCAATCAGCCCCAGCATTTT.

V is TRBV4-1 and J is TRBJ2-5; perhaps TRBD1 as D (5 bases). The CDR3 runs 13 residues. Trimming left V 5 bases short and J 1 base short, with 8 bases between. Germline CDR1 and CDR2: MGHRA and YSYEKL. The CDR3 coding sequence is TGCGCCAGCAGCAGGGGCAGCCAAGAGACCCAGTACTTC. Translated: CASSRGSQETQYF.

The chain has TRBV28 and TRBJ2-5; weak D call: TRBD1 (6 bases). Trimming cost V 5 bases and J 2 bases, with 18 bases left between them. Germline lookup yields CDR1 MDHEN and CDR2 SYDVKM. The CDR3 is 16 residues long. The CDR3: CASSVSWTAAQETQYF. The CDR3 DNA is TGTGCCAGCAGTGTGTCCTGGACAGCCGCTCAAGAGACCCAGTACTTC. The complete variable domain, with remaining parts taken from reference TRBV28 and TRBJ2-5, reads DVKVTQSSRYLVKRTGEKVFLECVQDMDHENMFWYRQDPGLGLRLIYFSYDVKMKEKGDIPEGYSVSREKKERFSLILESASTNQTSMYLCASSVSWTAAQETQYFGPGTRLLVL.

The CDR3: CSVAGSGRAINEQFF. CDR3 nucleotide sequence: TGCAGCGTTGCGGGGAGCGGGAGGGCCATCAATGAGCAGTTCTTC. The chain is built from TRBV29-1 and TRBJ2-1; 10 bases map to TRBD2. The trim removed 4 bases at V and 6 bases at J, leaving 9 bases unmatched. Germline assignment: CDR1 SQVTM and CDR2 ANQGSEA. There are 15 residues in the CDR3.

The chain combines TRBV5-1 with TRBJ2-3; the match to TRBD2 covers 10 bases. From germline, CDR1 is SGHRS and CDR2 YFSETQ. The CDR3 has 16 residues. V lost 4 bases to trimming and J lost 5 bases; unmatched junction nucleotides: 10. The CDR3 loop is CASSPGLAGVIDTQYF. Written as DNA, the CDR3 is TGCGCCAGCAGCCCCGGTCTAGCGGGAGTCATAGATACGCAGTATTTT.

The genes are TRBV12-3 or TRBV12-4 and TRBJ2-1; D is unresolved. Trimming removed 3 bases at V and 8 bases at J, with 11 bases between. This CDR3 has 13 amino acids. Here the CDR3 DNA reads TGTGCCAGCAGTTTTGCGGAGCCGGATGAGCAGTTCTTC. Its translation is CASSFAEPDEQFF.